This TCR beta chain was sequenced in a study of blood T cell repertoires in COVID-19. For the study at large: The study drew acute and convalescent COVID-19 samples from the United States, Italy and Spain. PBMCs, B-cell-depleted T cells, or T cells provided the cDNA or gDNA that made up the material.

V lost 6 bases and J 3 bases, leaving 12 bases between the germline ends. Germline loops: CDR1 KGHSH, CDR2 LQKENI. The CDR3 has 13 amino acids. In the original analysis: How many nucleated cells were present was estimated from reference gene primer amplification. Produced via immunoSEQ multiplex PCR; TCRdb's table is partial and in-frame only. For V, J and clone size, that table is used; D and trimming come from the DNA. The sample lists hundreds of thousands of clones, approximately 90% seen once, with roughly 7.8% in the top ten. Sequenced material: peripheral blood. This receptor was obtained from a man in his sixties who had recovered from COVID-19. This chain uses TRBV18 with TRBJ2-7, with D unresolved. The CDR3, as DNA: TGTGCCAGCTCCCGAGCAAACCGCTACGAGCAGTACGTC. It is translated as CASSRANRYEQYV.